This TCR beta chain was identified during a study of early T cells in non-severe SARS-CoV-2 infection. At the level of the study: The input, bulk RNA from unsorted whole blood, was sequenced, and chains were unpaired.

Individual cDNA molecules received unique molecular identifiers. TCRdb re-derived calls from the 5' RACE reads in MiXCR, one entry per CDR3 protein. The sample includes some 44,000 distinct CDR3 sequences, about 5.9% of them seen just once. The ends were cut back, 10 bases at V and 4 bases at J, with 11 bases in the middle. This CDR3 is built from 12 residues. The V gene's germline CDR1 is LNHDA and CDR2 SQIVND (reference sequence). A few counts support this clonotype. Its specificity is unknown. General study points: Private and CD4 specificities were missed by VDJdb matching, skewed to anti-spike CD8.

The source of this sequence is an adult who was a healthcare worker with PCR-confirmed SARS-CoV-2 infection or an uninfected control (not recorded which). Source: whole blood, taken at baseline. J is TRBJ1-5 and V is TRBV19, with a tentative D call TRBD1 (6 bases). The CDR3 loop reads CATNDRNQPQHF. As DNA, the CDR3 is TGTGCCACTAATGACAGGAATCAGCCCCAGCATTTT.